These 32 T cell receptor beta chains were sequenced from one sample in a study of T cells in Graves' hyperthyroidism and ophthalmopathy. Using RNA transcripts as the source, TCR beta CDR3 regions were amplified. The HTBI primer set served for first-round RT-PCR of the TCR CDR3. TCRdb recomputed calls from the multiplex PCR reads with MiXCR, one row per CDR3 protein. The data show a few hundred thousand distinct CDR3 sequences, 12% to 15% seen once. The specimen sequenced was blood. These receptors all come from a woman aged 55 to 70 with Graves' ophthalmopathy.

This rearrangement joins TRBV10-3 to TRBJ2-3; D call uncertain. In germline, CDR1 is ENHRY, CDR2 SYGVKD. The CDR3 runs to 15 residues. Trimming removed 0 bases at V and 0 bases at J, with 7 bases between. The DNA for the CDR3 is TGTGCCATCAGTGAGTCGGCAGGCAGCACAGATACGCAGTATTTT. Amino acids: CAISESAGSTDTQYF.

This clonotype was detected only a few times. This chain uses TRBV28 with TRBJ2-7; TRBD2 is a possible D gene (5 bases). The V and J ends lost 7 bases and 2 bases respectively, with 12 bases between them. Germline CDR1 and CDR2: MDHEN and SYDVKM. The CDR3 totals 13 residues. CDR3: CASKTTSAYEQYF. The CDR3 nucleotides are TGTGCCAGCAAGACTACATCCGCCTACGAGCAGTACTTC.

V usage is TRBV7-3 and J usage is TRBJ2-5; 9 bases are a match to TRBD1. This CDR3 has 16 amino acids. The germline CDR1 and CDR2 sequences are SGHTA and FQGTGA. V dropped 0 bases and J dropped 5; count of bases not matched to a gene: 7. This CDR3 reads CASSLTGTGYSETQYF. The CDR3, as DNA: TGTGCCAGCAGCTTAACCGGGACAGGGTATTCCGAGACCCAGTACTTC.

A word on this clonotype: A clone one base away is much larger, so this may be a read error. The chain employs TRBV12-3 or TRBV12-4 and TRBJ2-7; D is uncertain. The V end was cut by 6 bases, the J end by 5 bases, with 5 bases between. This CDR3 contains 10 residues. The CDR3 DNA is TGTGCCAGCAGGTTTCACGAGCAGTACTTC. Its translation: CASRFHEQYF.

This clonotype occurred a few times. CDR3 residues: CAISDQDYGYTF. The CDR3 DNA sequence: TGTGCCATCAGTGATCAGGACTATGGCTACACCTTC. This chain connects TRBV10-3 to TRBJ1-2; D not certain. This CDR3 has 12 amino acids. V was cut by 3 bases and J by 3 bases, with 5 bases left in between. Germline lookup yields CDR1 ENHRY and CDR2 SYGVKD.

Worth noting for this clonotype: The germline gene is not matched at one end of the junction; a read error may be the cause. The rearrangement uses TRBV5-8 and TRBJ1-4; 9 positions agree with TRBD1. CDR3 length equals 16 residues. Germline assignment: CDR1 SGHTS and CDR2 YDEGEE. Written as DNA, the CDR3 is TGTGCCAGCAGCTCAACGACAGGGGGTACTAATGGAAAACTGTTTTTT. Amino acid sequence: CASSSTTGGTNGKLFF.

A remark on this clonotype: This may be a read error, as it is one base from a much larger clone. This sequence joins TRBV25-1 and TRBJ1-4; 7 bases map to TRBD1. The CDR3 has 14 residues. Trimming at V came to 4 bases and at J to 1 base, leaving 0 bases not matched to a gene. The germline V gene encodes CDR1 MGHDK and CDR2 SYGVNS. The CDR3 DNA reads TGTGCCAGCAGTGCAGGGGGAACTAATGAAAAACTGTTTTTT. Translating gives CASSAGGTNEKLFF.

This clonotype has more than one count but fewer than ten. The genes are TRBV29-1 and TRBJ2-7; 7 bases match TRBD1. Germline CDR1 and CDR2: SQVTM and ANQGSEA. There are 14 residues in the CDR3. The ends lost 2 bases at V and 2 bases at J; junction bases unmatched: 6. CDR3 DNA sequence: TGCAGCGTTGAACGCCGACAGGGCCCCTACGAGCAGTACTTC. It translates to CSVERRQGPYEQYF.

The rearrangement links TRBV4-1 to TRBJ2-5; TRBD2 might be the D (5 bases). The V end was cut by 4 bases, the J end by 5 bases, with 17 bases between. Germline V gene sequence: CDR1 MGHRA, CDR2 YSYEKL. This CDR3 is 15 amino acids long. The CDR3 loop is CASSPQGPTGETQYF. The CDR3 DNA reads TGCGCCAGCAGCCCTCAAGGGCCGACGGGGGAGACCCAGTACTTC.

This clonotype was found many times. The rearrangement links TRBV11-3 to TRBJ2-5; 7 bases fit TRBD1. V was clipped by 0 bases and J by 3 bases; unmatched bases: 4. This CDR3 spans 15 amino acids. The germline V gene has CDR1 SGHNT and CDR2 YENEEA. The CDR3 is CASSLDRGREETQYF. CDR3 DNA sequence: TGTGCCAGCAGCTTAGATAGGGGGCGCGAAGAGACCCAGTACTTC.

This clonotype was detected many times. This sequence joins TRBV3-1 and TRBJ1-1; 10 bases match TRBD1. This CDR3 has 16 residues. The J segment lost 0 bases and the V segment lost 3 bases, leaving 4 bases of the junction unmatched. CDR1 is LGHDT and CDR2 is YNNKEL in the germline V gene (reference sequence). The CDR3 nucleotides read TGTGCCAGCAGCCATACCGGGACAGGGGTGAACACTGAAGCTTTCTTT. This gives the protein CASSHTGTGVNTEAFF.

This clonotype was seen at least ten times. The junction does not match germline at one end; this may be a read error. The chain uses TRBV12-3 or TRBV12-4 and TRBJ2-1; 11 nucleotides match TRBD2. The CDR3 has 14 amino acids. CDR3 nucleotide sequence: TGTGCCAGCAGTCTAGCGGGAGGACCTATGGAGCAGTTCTTC. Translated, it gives CASSLAGGPMEQFF.

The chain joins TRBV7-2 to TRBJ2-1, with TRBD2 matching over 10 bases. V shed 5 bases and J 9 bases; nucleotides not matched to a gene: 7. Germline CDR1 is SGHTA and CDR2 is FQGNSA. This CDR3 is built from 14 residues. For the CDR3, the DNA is TGTGCCAGCAGCGGGGCTAGCGGGAGACTTGAGCAGTTCTTC. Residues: CASSGASGRLEQFF.

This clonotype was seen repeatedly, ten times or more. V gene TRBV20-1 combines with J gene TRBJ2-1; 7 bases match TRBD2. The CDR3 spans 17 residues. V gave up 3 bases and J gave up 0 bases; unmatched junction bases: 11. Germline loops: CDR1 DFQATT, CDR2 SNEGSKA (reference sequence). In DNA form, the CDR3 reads TGCAGTGCTAGGGGGGGGTCGCAGGCTAGCTCCTACAATGAGCAGTTCTTC. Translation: CSARGGSQASSYNEQFF.

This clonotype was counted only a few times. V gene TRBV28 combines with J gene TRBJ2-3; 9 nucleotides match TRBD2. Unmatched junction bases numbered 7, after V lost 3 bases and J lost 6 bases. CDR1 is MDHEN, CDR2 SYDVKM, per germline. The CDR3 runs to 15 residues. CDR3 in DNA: TGTGCCAGCAGTTTTTTTGGCGGGAGGGGTGATACGCAGTATTTT. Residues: CASSFFGGRGDTQYF.

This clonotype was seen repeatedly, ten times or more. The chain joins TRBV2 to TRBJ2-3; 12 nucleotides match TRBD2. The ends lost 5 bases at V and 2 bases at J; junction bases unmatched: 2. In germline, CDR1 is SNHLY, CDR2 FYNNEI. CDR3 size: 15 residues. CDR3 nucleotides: TGTGCCAGCAGTAGGACTAGCGGGACCACAGATACGCAGTATTTT. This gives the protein CASSRTSGTTDTQYF.

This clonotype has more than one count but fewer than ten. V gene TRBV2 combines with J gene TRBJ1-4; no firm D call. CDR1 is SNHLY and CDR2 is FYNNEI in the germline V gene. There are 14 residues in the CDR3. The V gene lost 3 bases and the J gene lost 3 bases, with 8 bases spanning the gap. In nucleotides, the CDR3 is TGTGCCAGCAGTGAGCCCCCAGCTAATGAAAAACTGTTTTTT. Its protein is CASSEPPANEKLFF.

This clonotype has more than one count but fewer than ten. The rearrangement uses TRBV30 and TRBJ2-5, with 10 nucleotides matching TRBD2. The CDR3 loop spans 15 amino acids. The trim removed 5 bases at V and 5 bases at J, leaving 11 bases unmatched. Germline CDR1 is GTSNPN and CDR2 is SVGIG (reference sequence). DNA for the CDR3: TGTGCCTGGGGAGGAACACTAGCGGGATGGGAGACCCAGTACTTC. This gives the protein CAWGGTLAGWETQYF.

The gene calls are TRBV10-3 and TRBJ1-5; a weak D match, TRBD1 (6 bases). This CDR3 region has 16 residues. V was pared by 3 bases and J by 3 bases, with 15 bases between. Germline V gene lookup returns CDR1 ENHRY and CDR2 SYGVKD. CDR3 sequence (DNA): TGTGCCATCAGTGATGGGGGGCCTGGTAACAATCAGCCCCAGCATTTT. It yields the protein CAISDGGPGNNQPQHF.

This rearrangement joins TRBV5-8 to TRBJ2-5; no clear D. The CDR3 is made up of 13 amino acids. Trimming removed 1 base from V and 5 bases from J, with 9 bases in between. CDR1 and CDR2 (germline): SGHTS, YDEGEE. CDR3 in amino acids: CASSLQKTETQYF. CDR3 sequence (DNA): TGTGCCAGCAGCTTGCAAAAGACGGAGACCCAGTACTTC.

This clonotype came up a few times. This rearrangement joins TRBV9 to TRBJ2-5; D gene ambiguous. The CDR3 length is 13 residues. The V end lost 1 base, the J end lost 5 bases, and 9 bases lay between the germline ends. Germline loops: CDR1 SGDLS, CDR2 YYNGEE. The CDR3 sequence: CASSVRVYETQYF. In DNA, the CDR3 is TGTGCCAGCAGCGTACGAGTTTATGAGACCCAGTACTTC. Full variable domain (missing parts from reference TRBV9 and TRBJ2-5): DSGVTQTPKHLITATGQRVTLRCSPRSGDLSVYWYQQSLDQGLQFLIQYYNGEERAKGNILERFSAQQFPDLHSELNLSSLELGDSALYFCASSVRVYETQYFGPGTRLLVL.

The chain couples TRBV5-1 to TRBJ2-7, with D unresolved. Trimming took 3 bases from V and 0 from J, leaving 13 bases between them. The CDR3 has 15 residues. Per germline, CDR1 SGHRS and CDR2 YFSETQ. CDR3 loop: CASSYTDLSSYEQYF. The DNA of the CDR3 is TGCGCCAGCAGCTACACGGATCTAAGCTCCTACGAGCAGTACTTC.

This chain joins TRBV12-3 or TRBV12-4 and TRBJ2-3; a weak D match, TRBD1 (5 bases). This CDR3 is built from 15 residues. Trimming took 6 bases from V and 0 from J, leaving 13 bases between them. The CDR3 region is CASSPRGTSTDTQYF. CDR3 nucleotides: TGTGCCAGCAGCCCTAGGGGAACTAGCACAGATACGCAGTATTTT.

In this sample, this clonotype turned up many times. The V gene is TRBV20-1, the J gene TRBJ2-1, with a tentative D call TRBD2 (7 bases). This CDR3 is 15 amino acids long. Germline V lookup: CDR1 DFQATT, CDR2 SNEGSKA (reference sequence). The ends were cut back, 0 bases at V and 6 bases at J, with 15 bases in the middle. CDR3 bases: TGCAGTGCTAGAGATAGAGGACTAGGGGGCAATGAGCAGTTCTTC. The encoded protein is CSARDRGLGGNEQFF.

CDR3 loop: CASSEVSGLAGGHEQFF. The CDR3 DNA follows: TGTGCCAGCAGTGAAGTGTCGGGACTAGCGGGAGGGCATGAGCAGTTCTTC. The chain links TRBV11-2 to TRBJ2-1, with 16 bases fitting TRBD2. With 6 bases clipped from V and 8 bases from J, the junction kept 10 bases outside the gene matches. Germline V gene sequence: CDR1 SGHAT, CDR2 FQNNGV. CDR3 size: 17 residues.

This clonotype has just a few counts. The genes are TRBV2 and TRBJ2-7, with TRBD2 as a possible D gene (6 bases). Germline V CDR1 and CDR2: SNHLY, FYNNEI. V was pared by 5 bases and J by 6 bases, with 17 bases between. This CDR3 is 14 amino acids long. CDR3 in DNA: TGTGCCAGCAGTCAAACGGGACTCCCTCTCGAGCAGTACTTC. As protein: CASSQTGLPLEQYF.

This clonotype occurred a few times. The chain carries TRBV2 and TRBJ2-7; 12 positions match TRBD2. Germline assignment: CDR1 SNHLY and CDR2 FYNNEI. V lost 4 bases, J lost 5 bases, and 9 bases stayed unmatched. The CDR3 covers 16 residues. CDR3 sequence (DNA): TGTGCCAGCAGTGGAAGGGCGACTAGCGGGAGTGACGAGCAGTACTTC. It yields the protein CASSGRATSGSDEQYF.

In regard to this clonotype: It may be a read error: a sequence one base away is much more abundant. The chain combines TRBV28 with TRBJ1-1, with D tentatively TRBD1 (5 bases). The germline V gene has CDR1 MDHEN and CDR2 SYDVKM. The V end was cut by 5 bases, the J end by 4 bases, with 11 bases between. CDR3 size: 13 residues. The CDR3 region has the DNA TGTGCCAGCAGTGAGGGGATGAGCACTGAAGCTTTCTTT. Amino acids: CASSEGMSTEAFF.

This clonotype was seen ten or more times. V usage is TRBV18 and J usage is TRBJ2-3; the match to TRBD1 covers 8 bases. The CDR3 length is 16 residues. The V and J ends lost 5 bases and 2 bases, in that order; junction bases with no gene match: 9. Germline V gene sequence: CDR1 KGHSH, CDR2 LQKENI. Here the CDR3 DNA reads TGTGCCAGCTCAAAGGAACGGCAGGGGGCCACAGATACGCAGTATTTT. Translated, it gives CASSKERQGATDTQYF.

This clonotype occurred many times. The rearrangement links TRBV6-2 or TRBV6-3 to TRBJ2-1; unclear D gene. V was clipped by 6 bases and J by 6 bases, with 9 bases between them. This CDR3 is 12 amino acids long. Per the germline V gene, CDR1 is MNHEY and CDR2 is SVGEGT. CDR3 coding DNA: TGTGCCAGCAGAACTCTCGGCAATGAGCAGTTCTTC. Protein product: CASRTLGNEQFF.

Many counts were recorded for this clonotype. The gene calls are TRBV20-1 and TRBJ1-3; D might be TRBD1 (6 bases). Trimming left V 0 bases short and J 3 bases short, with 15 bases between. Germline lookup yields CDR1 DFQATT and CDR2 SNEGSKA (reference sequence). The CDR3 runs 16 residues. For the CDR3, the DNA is TGCAGTGCTAGAGATGAGGGGGGAAGGAATGGAAACACCATATATTTT. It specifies CSARDEGGRNGNTIYF.

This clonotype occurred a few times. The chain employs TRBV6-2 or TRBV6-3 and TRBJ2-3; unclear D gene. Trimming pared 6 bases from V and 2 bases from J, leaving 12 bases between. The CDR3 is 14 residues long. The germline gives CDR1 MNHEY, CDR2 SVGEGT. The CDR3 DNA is TGTGCCAGCAGACCACTACTCATCACAGATACGCAGTATTTT. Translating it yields CASRPLLITDTQYF.